The 8 T cell receptor beta chains in this list originate from one sample, sequenced in a study of blood T cells in healthy people across ages. Sample-barcoded 5' priming and a J-beta primer mix drove a second PCR of roughly 6 to 12 cycles. MiXCR, run by TCRdb on the 5' RACE reads, gives a single entry per CDR3 protein. The sample lists approximately 810,000 distinct CDR3 sequences, about 28% seen once, with roughly 17% in the top ten. Sequencing was done on a sample of blood. These receptors all stem from a woman aged 80 or older in good health.

This clonotype was seen a handful of times. This chain connects TRBV30 to TRBJ2-7, with a weak D call TRBD2 (6 bases). The CDR3 sequence is 13 residues long. Per the germline V gene, CDR1 is GTSNPN and CDR2 is SVGIG (reference sequence). Trimming cost V 3 bases and J 6 bases, with 15 bases left between them. The CDR3 nucleotides read TGTGCCTGGAGCGGGGGACCTGGCTCCGAGCAGTACTTC. Translated: CAWSGGPGSEQYF.

This clonotype was found many times. V usage is TRBV7-2 and J usage is TRBJ2-4, with D perhaps TRBD1 (5 bases). CDR1 and CDR2 from the germline V gene are SGHTA and FQGNSA. The CDR3 sequence is 15 residues long. With 4 bases removed from V and 0 bases from J, the gap between germline ends came to 10 bases. The CDR3 protein is CASSYQGEAKNIQYF. The CDR3 region has the DNA TGTGCCAGCAGCTACCAAGGGGAAGCCAAAAACATTCAGTACTTC.

Of note for this clonotype: A read error may be the cause here, since a much bigger clone is one base away. The CDR3 protein is CASSPPSNNEQYF. CDR3 DNA: TGTGCCAGCAGCCCCCCCTCGAACAATGAGCAGTACTTC. The V and J genes are TRBV7-9 and TRBJ2-1; no clear D. Matching the DNA end better, TRBJ2-7 makes the J call doubtful. The CDR3 sequence is 13 residues long. Germline lookup yields CDR1 SEHNR and CDR2 FQNEAQ (reference sequence).

Of note for this clonotype: A read error may produce the germline difference seen at one junction end. This rearrangement joins TRBV5-1 to TRBJ2-5; TRBD2 matches at 8 bases. The CDR3 runs 12 residues. Germline values: CDR1 SGHRS, CDR2 YFSETQ. CDR3 coding DNA: TGCCCCAGCAGAGCAGCCGGGAGGGAAAGGTACTTC. Translation: CPSRAAGRERYF.

The table lists this clonotype with many counts. V gene TRBV3-1 combines with J gene TRBJ2-7; a weak D match, TRBD2 (6 bases). CDR1 and CDR2 (germline): LGHDT, YNNKEL (reference sequence). The CDR3 loop spans 12 amino acids. Trimming removed 1 base from V and 6 bases from J, with 7 bases in between. The CDR3 DNA sequence: TGTGCCAGCAGCCAAGCCGGGGGCGAGCAGTACTTC. Translation: CASSQAGGEQYF.

The rearrangement links TRBV10-3 to TRBJ1-2; tentative D call: TRBD1 (5 bases). The V and J ends lost 6 bases and 2 bases respectively, with 13 bases between them. CDR1 and CDR2 from the germline V gene are ENHRY and SYGVKD. CDR3 size: 14 residues. CDR3 protein: CAIRIGGNNYGYTF. CDR3 sequence (DNA): TGTGCCATCAGGATCGGGGGGAACAACTATGGCTACACCTTC.

This clonotype was detected ten times or more. The chain links TRBV7-2 to TRBJ2-7; tentatively, D is TRBD2 (5 bases). V was pared by 2 bases and J by 4 bases, with 18 bases between. The CDR3 sequence is 16 residues long. Germline V CDR1 and CDR2: SGHTA, FQGNSA. CDR3 in DNA: TGTGCCAGCAGCTTAATCCTACTCGCGGGCAAATACGAGCAGTACTTC. As protein: CASSLILLAGKYEQYF.

Only a few counts were recorded for this clonotype. The chain combines TRBV18 with TRBJ1-1; possibly TRBD1 for D (6 bases). There are 15 residues in the CDR3. CDR1 KGHSH and CDR2 LQKENI come from the germline V gene. Trimming took 0 bases from V and 4 from J, leaving 12 bases between them. CDR3 region: CASSPPGTRSTEAFF. For the CDR3, the DNA is TGTGCCAGCTCACCACCGGGGACACGGAGCACTGAAGCTTTCTTT.